These T cell receptor beta chains were read from a single sample in a study of blood T cell repertoires in COVID-19. Profiling relied on immunoSEQ multiplex PCR, and the TCRdb table lists in-frame clones only, not all of them. There are around 50,000 clones in the sample; about 79% occur only once, and less than 8% lies in the top ten. The sample was peripheral blood. All receptors come from a human donor in a cohort sampled during active COVID-19. Both conserved end residues are part of each CDR3. D genes are given only for firm matches. The listing skips clone size in some rows; elsewhere it reads once, few, many or a size class.

V: TRBV15; D: .; J: TRBJ1-4; size: .; DNA: TGTGCCACCAGCAATGGAGCGGAAAAACTGTTTTTT; CDR3: CATSNGAEKLFF
V: TRBV5-4; D: TRBD2; J: TRBJ2-1; size: .; DNA: TGTGCCAGCAGCTCCGGGACTAGCGGGAGAAATGAGCAGTTCTTC; CDR3: CASSSGTSGRNEQFF
V: TRBV5-1; D: TRBD1; J: TRBJ2-3; size: .; DNA: TGCGCCAGCTGTCAGGGGGATTCTCGCACAGATACGCAGTATTTT; CDR3: CASCQGDSRTDTQYF
V: TRBV5-1; D: TRBD1; J: TRBJ2-7; size: .; DNA: TGCGCCAGCAGCTTGAGACAGGGTCCGGGCGAGCAGTACTTC; CDR3: CASSLRQGPGEQYF
V: TRBV29-1; D: .; J: TRBJ2-2; size: .; DNA: TGCAGCGTCCTCGGGGTCCGGACCGGGGAGCTGTTTTTT; CDR3: CSVLGVRTGELFF
V: TRBV19; D: TRBD1; J: TRBJ1-2; size: many; DNA: TGTGCCAGTACCTGGACAGGGGAGGAAGGCTACACCTTC; CDR3: CASTWTGEEGYTF
V: TRBV9; D: .; J: TRBJ1-1; size: few; DNA: TGTGCCAGCAGCGCCGGACAGAGGAACACTGAAGCTTTCTTT; CDR3: CASSAGQRNTEAFF
V: TRBV7-6; D: .; J: TRBJ1-5; size: .; DNA: TGTGCCAGCAGCCCGGGGGGTAGCAATCAGCCCCAGCATTTT; CDR3: CASSPGGSNQPQHF
V: TRBV28; D: .; J: TRBJ2-1; size: .; DNA: TGTGCCAGCAGTCGGTCGGCAGGTAATGAGCAGTTCTTC; CDR3: CASSRSAGNEQFF
V: TRBV4-1; D: TRBD2; J: TRBJ2-1; size: .; DNA: TGCGCCAGCAGCCAGGGACTAGCGGGAGGTCGGAATGAGCAGTTCTTC; CDR3: CASSQGLAGGRNEQFF
V: TRBV12-3/TRBV12-4; D: .; J: TRBJ2-7; size: medium-sized; DNA: TGTGCCAGCAGTTTAGGGCCCTCAGGTGAGCAGTACTTC; CDR3: CASSLGPSGEQYF
V: TRBV7-2; D: TRBD2; J: TRBJ2-3; size: .; DNA: TGTGCCAGCAGCCCGGGACTAGCGGGAGGGCTGAGCACAGATACGCAGTATTTT; CDR3: CASSPGLAGGLSTDTQYF
V: TRBV5-1; D: TRBD2; J: TRBJ2-5; size: once; DNA: TGCGCCAGCTCAATAGCGGGAGGAGAGACCCAGTACTTC; CDR3: CASSIAGGETQYF
V: TRBV9; D: .; J: TRBJ2-1; size: .; DNA: TGTGCCAGCAGCACCCCAGGGCACAATGAGCAGTTCTTC; CDR3: CASSTPGHNEQFF
V: TRBV27; D: .; J: TRBJ1-5; size: .; DNA: TGTGCCAGCAGTCCCGGGATTAGCAATCAGCCCCAGCATTTT; CDR3: CASSPGISNQPQHF
V: TRBV9; D: .; J: TRBJ2-1; size: few; DNA: TGTGCCAGCAGCCCGGGTGTCGGGAGACTGGAGTCTGAGCAGTTCTTC; CDR3: CASSPGVGRLESEQFF
V: TRBV19; D: .; J: TRBJ1-2; size: .; DNA: TGTGCCAGTAGTTCCCGACAGGCGAGGGGCTATGGCTACACCTTC; CDR3: CASSSRQARGYGYTF
V: TRBV11-2; D: .; J: TRBJ2-5; size: .; DNA: TGTGCCAGCAGCCGATTAACACCAGGCCGAGGGGAGACCCAGTACTTC; CDR3: CASSRLTPGRGETQYF
V: TRBV3-1/TRBV3-2; D: .; J: TRBJ2-7; size: .; DNA: TGTGCCAGCAGCCACAACTCGGGATACGAGCAGTACTTC; CDR3: CASSHNSGYEQYF
V: TRBV5-6; D: TRBD1; J: TRBJ2-5; size: .; DNA: TGTGCCAGCAGCTTGGTGGCAGGGGGCCGAGAGACCCAGTACTTC; CDR3: CASSLVAGGRETQYF